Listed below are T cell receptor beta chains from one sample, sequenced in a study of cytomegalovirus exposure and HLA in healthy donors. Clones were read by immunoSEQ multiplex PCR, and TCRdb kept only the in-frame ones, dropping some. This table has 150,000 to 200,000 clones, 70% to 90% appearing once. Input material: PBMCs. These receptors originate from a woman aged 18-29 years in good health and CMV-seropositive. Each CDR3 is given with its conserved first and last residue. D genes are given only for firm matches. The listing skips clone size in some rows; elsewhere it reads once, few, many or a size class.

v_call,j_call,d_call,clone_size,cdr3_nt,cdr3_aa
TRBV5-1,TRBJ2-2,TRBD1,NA,TGCGCCAGCAGCAGCCAAGGACAGGGGGCCGGGGAGCTGTTTTTT,CASSSQGQGAGELFF
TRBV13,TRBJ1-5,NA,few,TGTGCCAGCAGCTTTATTTGGGGGGTTAGCAATCAGCCCCAGCATTTT,CASSFIWGVSNQPQHF
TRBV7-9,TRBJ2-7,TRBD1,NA,TGTGCCAGCAGCTCACTGTGGGACAGGGCGGTCTACGAGCAGTACTTC,CASSSLWDRAVYEQYF
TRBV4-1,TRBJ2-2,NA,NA,TGCGCCAGCAGTCAAACAGGGTACGGGGAGCCGTTTTTT,CASSQTGYGEPFF
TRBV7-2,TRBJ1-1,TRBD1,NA,TGTGCCAGCAGCCCCTCTGGGACAGGGCCTGAAGCTTTCTTT,CASSPSGTGPEAFF
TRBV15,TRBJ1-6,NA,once,TGTGCCACCAGCAGTACAACAGATTCACCCCTCCACTTT,CATSSTTDSPLHF
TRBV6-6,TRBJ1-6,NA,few,TGTGCCAGCAGTTACTCGAAGGGTCCGGGGATGTCACCCCTCCACTTT,CASSYSKGPGMSPLHF
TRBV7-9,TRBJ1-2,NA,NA,TGTGCCAGCACCTTAGGGGCTTACTATGGCTACACCTTC,CASTLGAYYGYTF
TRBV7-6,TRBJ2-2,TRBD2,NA,TGTGCCAGCAGCCTCGGGCGGGGGGACACCGGGGAGCTGTTTTTT,CASSLGRGDTGELFF
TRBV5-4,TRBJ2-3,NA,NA,TGTGCCAGCAGCTCCCAGAGCACAGATACGCAGTATTTT,CASSSQSTDTQYF
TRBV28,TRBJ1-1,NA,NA,TGTGCCAGCAGTTTAACTCATCTCTACAGGTCCATGAACACTGAAGCTTTCTTT,CASSLTHLYRSMNTEAFF
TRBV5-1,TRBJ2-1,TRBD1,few,TGCGCCAGCAGCGCCGACTCCAGCGGGACAGGGGACAATGAGCAGTTCTTC,CASSADSSGTGDNEQFF
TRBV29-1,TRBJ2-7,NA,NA,TGCAGCGCGATCATAGCGGAGCAGTACTTC,CSAIIAEQYF
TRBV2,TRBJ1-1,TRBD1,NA,TGTGCCAGCAGTGAATTGTCAGGGGGCCCTTTCTTT,CASSELSGGPFF